Below, 21 T cell receptor beta chains from the same sample are listed, as sequenced in a study of OX40 agonist ivuxolimab in advanced cancers. Sequencing was performed with immunoSEQ multiplex PCR; in TCRdb, only in-frame clones are kept and a portion is missing. The profile shows about 69,000 clones, approximately 89% of them singletons. Here the sequenced sample was CD4+ or CD8+ T cells sorted from blood, taken in a trial of the OX40 agonist ivuxolimab. All receptors come from an adult with an advanced solid tumor such as melanoma, head and neck, liver or kidney cancer.

The rearrangement links TRBV7-6 to TRBJ1-5; no clear D. This CDR3 comprises 15 residues. Germline V gene data show CDR1 as SGHVS and CDR2 as FNYEAQ. V gave up 5 bases and J gave up 4 bases, with 15 bases separating them. The CDR3 coding sequence is TGTGCCAGCAGCCTCCTCTTGGGGAGTAATCAGCCCCAGCATTTT. Encoded protein: CASSLLLGSNQPQHF.

This clone has a single count. This chain links TRBV5-5 with TRBJ1-1; a possible D gene is TRBD1 (6 bases). Between the trimmed V and J ends, which lost 3 bases and 1 base, there was a span of 16 bases. The CDR3 is made up of 16 amino acids. Germline CDR1 reads SGHKS; CDR2 reads YYEKEE (reference sequence). The CDR3 loop reads CASSSYREEGNTEAFF. Written as DNA, the CDR3 is TGTGCCAGCAGCTCATACAGGGAGGAGGGGAACACTGAAGCTTTCTTT.

The chain combines TRBV7-9 with TRBJ2-1; 11 nucleotides line up with TRBD2. CDR1 is SEHNR, CDR2 FQNEAQ, per germline (reference sequence). The trim removed 4 bases at V and 2 bases at J, leaving 7 bases unmatched. CDR3 length equals 17 residues. Written as DNA, the CDR3 is TGTGCCAGCAGCTACTTCGGGACTAGCGGAGCCTACAATGAGCAGTTCTTC. This translates into CASSYFGTSGAYNEQFF. The full variable domain, with the rest looked up from reference TRBV7-9 and TRBJ2-1, is DTGVSQNPRHKITKRGQNVTFRCDPISEHNRLYWYRQTLGQGPEFLTYFQNEAQLEKSRLLSDRFSAERPKGSFSTLEIQRTEQGDSAMYLCASSYFGTSGAYNEQFFGPGTRLTVL.

V is TRBV19 and J is TRBJ2-5; a possible D gene is TRBD1 (5 bases). The CDR3 consists of 14 residues. CDR1 and CDR2 from the germline V gene are LNHDA and SQIVND (reference sequence). V lost 2 bases to trimming and J lost 1 base, with 8 bases between them. CDR3 in amino acids: CASSIRGGQETQYF. The CDR3 region has the DNA TGTGCCAGTAGTATAAGGGGTGGCCAAGAGACCCAGTACTTC.

The V gene is TRBV2, the J gene TRBJ2-2; no definite D call. The CDR3 length is 11 residues. Germline CDR1 reads SNHLY; CDR2 reads FYNNEI. The ends were cut back, 6 bases at V and 7 bases at J, with 6 bases in the middle. CDR3 nucleotides: TGTGCCAGCAGGGTGGTCGGGGAGCTGTTTTTT. Its protein product is CASRVVGELFF.

The J gene is TRBJ1-5, the V gene TRBV6-5, with D possibly being TRBD1 (5 bases). The ends were cut back, 8 bases at V and 5 bases at J, with 13 bases in the middle. Germline values: CDR1 MNHEY, CDR2 SVGAGI. The CDR3 extends over 13 amino acids. The CDR3 coding sequence is TGTGCCAGCGGCACCCGAGGGGATCAGCCCCAGCATTTT. Translating gives CASGTRGDQPQHF.

This rearrangement joins TRBV28 to TRBJ2-1, with TRBD2 matching over 8 bases. The length of the CDR3 is 15 residues. The germline V gene has CDR1 MDHEN and CDR2 SYDVKM. J lost 5 bases, V lost 5 bases, and 8 bases had no gene match. In DNA form, the CDR3 reads TGTGCCAGCAGTGAGTCGGGAGGGCCGAACAATGAGCAGTTCTTC. Amino acid sequence: CASSESGGPNNEQFF. The whole variable domain, filled in from reference TRBV28 and TRBJ2-1, reads DVKVTQSSRYLVKRTGEKVFLECVQDMDHENMFWYRQDPGLGLRLIYFSYDVKMKEKGDIPEGYSVSREKKERFSLILESASTNQTSMYLCASSESGGPNNEQFFGPGTRLTVL.

This clone showed up just once. The chain recombines TRBV5-6 with TRBJ2-4, with 9 bases lining up with TRBD2. With 4 bases clipped from V and 3 bases from J, the junction kept 11 bases outside the gene matches. This CDR3 has 17 amino acids. From germline, CDR1 is SGHDT and CDR2 YYEEEE. The CDR3, as DNA: TGTGCCAGCAGCGGTGGGGGCGGGAGGGCCCTCAAAAACATTCAGTACTTC. Amino acid sequence: CASSGGGGRALKNIQYF. The variable domain in full, with the rest retrieved from reference TRBV5-6 and TRBJ2-4, is DAGVTQSPTHLIKTRGQQVTLRCSPKSGHDTVSWYQQALGQGPQFIFQYYEEEERQRGNFPDRFSGHQFPNYSSELNVNALLLGDSALYLCASSGGGGRALKNIQYFGAGTRLSVL.

In this sample, this clone turned up once. The chain combines TRBV14 with TRBJ2-7; TRBD2 matches 12 bases. The ends lost 3 bases at V and 2 bases at J; junction bases unmatched: 5. The germline V gene encodes CDR1 SGHDN and CDR2 FVKESK. The CDR3 spans 16 residues. CDR3 residues: CASSQVRLAGAYEQYF. The CDR3 DNA sequence: TGTGCCAGCAGCCAGGTCAGACTAGCGGGGGCCTACGAGCAGTACTTC.

The chain links TRBV7-6 to TRBJ2-7; D is uncertain. Between the trimmed V and J ends, which lost 2 bases and 7 bases, there was a span of 12 bases. The CDR3 is made up of 13 amino acids. Per the germline V gene, CDR1 is SGHVS and CDR2 is FNYEAQ. This CDR3 is CASSLSQPMEQYF. The CDR3 DNA is TGTGCCAGCAGCTTATCCCAGCCAATGGAGCAGTACTTC. The variable domain in full, completed from reference TRBV7-6 and TRBJ2-7, reads GAGVSQSPRYKVTKRGQDVALRCDPISGHVSLYWYRQALGQGPEFLTYFNYEAQQDKSGLPNDRFSAERPEGSISTLTIQRTEQRDSAMYRCASSLSQPMEQYFGPGTRLTVT.

V is TRBV7-3 and J is TRBJ2-1; 11 nucleotides line up with TRBD2. Germline CDR1 SGHTA, CDR2 FQGTGA. The CDR3 totals 18 residues. Unmatched junction bases numbered 17, after V lost 4 bases and J lost 9 bases. Here the CDR3 reads CASSSTLGTSGGYGEQFF. Here the CDR3 DNA reads TGTGCCAGCAGCTCAACCCTCGGGACTAGCGGCGGCTATGGTGAGCAGTTCTTC. Together with reference TRBV7-3 and TRBJ2-1, the CDR3 gives the full variable domain: GAGVSQTPSNKVTEKGKYVELRCDPISGHTALYWYRQSLGQGPEFLIYFQGTGAADDSGLPNDRFFAVRPEGSVSTLKIQRTERGDSAVYLCASSSTLGTSGGYGEQFFGPGTRLTVL.

V and J are TRBV15 and TRBJ1-4; D gene ambiguous. V gave up 0 bases and J gave up 1 base, with 3 bases separating them. The CDR3 spans 14 residues. Germline V gene lookup returns CDR1 LNHNV and CDR2 YYDKDF (reference sequence). The CDR3 here is CATSRDITNEKLFF. The CDR3 region has the DNA TGTGCCACCAGCAGAGATATAACTAATGAAAAACTGTTTTTT.

The gene calls are TRBV18 and TRBJ2-2; D not resolved. CDR1 KGHSH and CDR2 LQKENI come from the germline V gene. V lost 3 bases to trimming and J lost 3 bases, with 11 bases between them. The CDR3 runs to 15 residues. The CDR3 bases are TGTGCCAGCTCACCTCTTCCAAGGTACACCGGGGAGCTGTTTTTT. As protein: CASSPLPRYTGELFF.

The rearrangement uses TRBV6-5 and TRBJ1-4; no firm D call. V was shortened by 2 bases and J by 10 bases, with 8 bases between the two germline ends. Germline V gene data show CDR1 as MNHEY and CDR2 as SVGAGI. The CDR3 sequence is 12 residues long. The CDR3, as DNA: TGTGCCAGCAGTTACCGACAAGGAAAACTGTTTTTT. Translated: CASSYRQGKLFF.

The rearrangement links TRBV14 to TRBJ1-2, with 7 positions matching TRBD1. Losses at the gene ends were 4 bases for V and 0 bases for J; bases not matched to a gene: 2. CDR3 length: 14 residues. Looked up from germline, CDR1 is SGHDN and CDR2 is FVKESK. This CDR3 reads CASSLDRANYGYTF. CDR3 DNA sequence: TGTGCCAGCAGCCTCGACAGGGCTAACTATGGCTACACCTTC.

The chain couples TRBV15 to TRBJ1-2; TRBD1 might be the D (6 bases). V lost 5 bases and J 8 bases, leaving 27 bases between the germline ends. This CDR3 comprises 17 residues. CDR1 and CDR2 from the germline V gene are LNHNV and YYDKDF (reference sequence). In nucleotides, the CDR3 is TGTGCCACCAGCCCCCTTCGGGCAGGATTACACCAGGGGGGCTACACCTTC. Translating it yields CATSPLRAGLHQGGYTF.

The chain is built from TRBV7-8 and TRBJ2-2, with D perhaps matching TRBD1 (5 bases). With 2 bases removed from V and 2 bases from J, the gap between germline ends came to 18 bases. Germline values: CDR1 SGHVS, CDR2 FQNEAQ. CDR3 length: 18 residues. CDR3 protein: CASSLWAIPGNNTGELFF. CDR3 in DNA: TGTGCCAGCAGCTTATGGGCAATCCCAGGGAATAACACCGGGGAGCTGTTTTTT.

This chain uses TRBV7-8 with TRBJ2-3, with D unresolved. Germline lookup yields CDR1 SGHVS and CDR2 FQNEAQ. The length of the CDR3 is 15 residues. The V and J ends lost 5 bases and 2 bases respectively, with 14 bases between them. Written as DNA, the CDR3 is TGTGCCAGCAGCACCCAGAGGACCCCCACAGATACGCAGTATTTT. It encodes CASSTQRTPTDTQYF. Based on the CDR3 plus reference TRBV7-8 and TRBJ2-3, the full variable domain is GAGVSQSPRYKVAKRGQDVALRCDPISGHVSLFWYQQALGQGPEFLTYFQNEAQLDKSGLPSDRFFAERPEGSVSTLKIQRTQQEDSAVYLCASSTQRTPTDTQYFGPGTRLTVL.

The chain recombines TRBV21-1 with TRBJ2-1; the table's D call, TRBD2, has no DNA check behind it. TRBV21-1 is a documented pseudogene. This CDR3 contains 15 residues. The CDR3 protein is CASSKLAGVYNEQFF. CDR3 coding DNA: TGTGCCAGCAGCAAACTAGCGGGAGTTTACAATGAGCAGTTCTTC.

In this sample, this clone turned up a few times. The gene calls are TRBV5-1 and TRBJ2-7; 9 positions agree with TRBD2. CDR3 length: 16 amino acids. Per germline, CDR1 SGHRS and CDR2 YFSETQ. V lost 0 bases, J lost 0 bases, and 4 bases stayed unmatched. CDR3 bases: TGCGCCAGCAGCTTGGGCCGGACTAGCGCCTCCTACGAGCAGTACTTC. It is translated as CASSLGRTSASYEQYF.

The chain combines TRBV6-1 with TRBJ2-1; TRBD2 aligns across 11 bases. After removal of 1 base from V and 8 bases from J, the junction contained 7 bases not matched to a gene. The CDR3 contains 16 residues. Germline lookup yields CDR1 MNHNS and CDR2 SASEGT. In DNA, the CDR3 is TGTGCCAGCAGTGAAGGGGAGACTAGCGGGATCTATGAGCAGTTCTTC. This gives the protein CASSEGETSGIYEQFF.